These T cell receptor beta chains were read from a single sample in a study of OX40 agonist ivuxolimab in advanced cancers. Clones were sequenced by immunoSEQ multiplex PCR, and TCRdb holds only the in-frame ones, with some missing. The sample carries 30,000 to 40,000 clones, roughly nine tenths recorded once. The sample here was CD4+ or CD8+ T cells sorted from blood, taken in a trial of the OX40 agonist ivuxolimab. The source is an adult with an advanced solid tumor such as melanoma, head and neck, liver or kidney cancer. Both conserved end residues are part of each CDR3. Each record gives: CDR3 length, V gene, clone size, D gene, CDR3 protein. D genes are given only for firm matches. Clone size appears in some rows only: once, few, many, or a class for an expanded clone.

12 TRBV7-9 - - CALGGMQYKQYF
17 TRBV5-1 - TRBD2 CASSWGAGGSYTDTQYF
13 TRBV28 - - CASRIRAFYGYTF
15 TRBV7-9 - TRBD1 CAPADRGTGANVLTF
15 TRBV15 - - CATSRDVRSNTEAFF
14 TRBV15 - - CATSRDADSYEQYF
15 TRBV11-3 - TRBD1 CASSPRTGGEGELFF
17 TRBV2 - TRBD2 CASSEARLREGQETQYF
16 TRBV5-4 once TRBD2 CASSLGAGGPQETQYF
15 TRBV7-2 - TRBD1 CASSSLDRGGTEAFF
13 TRBV2 once TRBD1 CASLTGFSYEQYF
16 TRBV30 - TRBD1 CAWSTPPGQGRGGYTF
17 TRBV7-9 - TRBD2 CASSLGALAGGPDTQYF
15 TRBV27 - - CASSPNGDPGMTQYF
16 TRBV7-8 - - CASRHSRQRLYNEQFF
17 TRBV10-3 - TRBD2 CAISPTVGREGTETQYF
13 TRBV7-9 - - CASSPGHGGEQFF
13 TRBV4-3 - - CASSPRTQETQYF
15 TRBV2 few - CASSVYEGNNEKLFF
16 TRBV11-2 - - CASTIQGGRTNEKLFF
17 TRBV18 - - CASSPLSAGLQTDEQYF
12 TRBV10-3 few - CAISESYNEQFF
15 TRBV19 once TRBD2 CASRTASGGTGELFF